The entry below gives a single T cell receptor (beta chain) sequence along with its context. Its antigen is not known. TCRdb's table, derived via immunoSEQ multiplex PCR, lists solely in-frame clones and lacks some. The sample carries 120,000 to 150,000 clones, roughly 90% recorded once. The data derive from a study of T cell responses to AZD1222 COVID-19 vaccine. Overall study findings and caveats: The study reported that nearly half of spike-specific TCRs target unmutated variant regions.

This sample comprised peripheral blood, obtained 28 days after the second AZD1222 dose. The sequence derives from an adult who received the AZD1222 COVID-19 vaccine.

This chain's CDR3 is CASRSGTGGYEKLFF. The CDR3 DNA follows: TGTGCCAGCAGGTCCGGGACAGGGGGATATGAAAAACTGTTTTTT. J is TRBJ1-4 and V is TRBV6-5; 11 bases align to TRBD1. CDR1 MNHEY and CDR2 SVGAGI come from the germline V gene. Unmatched junction bases numbered 6, after V lost 6 bases and J lost 6 bases. The CDR3 spans 15 residues.